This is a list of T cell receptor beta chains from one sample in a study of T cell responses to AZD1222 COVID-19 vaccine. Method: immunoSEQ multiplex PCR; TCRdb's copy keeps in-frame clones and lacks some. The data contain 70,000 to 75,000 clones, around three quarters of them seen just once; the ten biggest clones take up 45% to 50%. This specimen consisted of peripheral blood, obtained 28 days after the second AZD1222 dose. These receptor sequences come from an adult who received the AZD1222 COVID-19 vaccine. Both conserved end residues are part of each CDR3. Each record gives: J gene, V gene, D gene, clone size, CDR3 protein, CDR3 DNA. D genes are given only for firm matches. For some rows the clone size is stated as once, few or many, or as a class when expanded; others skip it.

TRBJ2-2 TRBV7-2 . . CASSYGTFANTGELFF TGTGCCAGCAGCTACGGGACTTTCGCGAACACCGGGGAGCTGTTTTTT
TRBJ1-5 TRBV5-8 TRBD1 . CASSLNRGQGNQPQHF TGTGCCAGCAGCCTAAACAGGGGACAGGGCAATCAGCCCCAGCATTTT
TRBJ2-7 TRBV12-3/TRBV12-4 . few CASSLTVSYEQYF TGTGCCAGCAGCCTGACAGTCTCCTACGAGCAGTACTTC
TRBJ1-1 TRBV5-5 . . CASSLGVARNTEAFF TGTGCCAGCAGCTTGGGGGTGGCGAGGAACACTGAAGCTTTCTTT
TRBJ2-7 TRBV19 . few CASSDGGMDEQYF TGTGCCAGTAGCGACGGGGGAATGGACGAGCAGTACTTC
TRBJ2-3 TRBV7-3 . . CASSLTPIRTDTQYF TGTGCCAGCAGCTTAACCCCGATACGCACAGATACGCAGTATTTT
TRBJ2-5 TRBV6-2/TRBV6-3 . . CASSYPRTKPGWETQYF TGTGCCAGCAGTTACCCCCGGACAAAACCTGGGTGGGAGACCCAGTACTTC
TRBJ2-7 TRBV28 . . CASTSGGYDGYEQYF TGTGCCAGCACCTCGGGGGGCTACGATGGCTACGAGCAGTACTTC
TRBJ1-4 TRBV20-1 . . CSASRGRVGEKLFF TGCAGTGCTAGTAGGGGCAGGGTGGGAGAAAAACTGTTTTTT
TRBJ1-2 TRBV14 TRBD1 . CASSFRQGMYGYTF TGTGCCAGCAGCTTTCGACAGGGGATGTATGGCTACACCTTC
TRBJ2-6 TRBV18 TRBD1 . CASSTRTGGYSGANVLTF TGTGCCAGCTCGACTCGGACAGGGGGCTACTCTGGGGCCAACGTCCTGACTTTC
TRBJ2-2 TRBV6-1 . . CASSDGWGRRELFF TGTGCCAGCAGTGACGGCTGGGGGCGGCGGGAGCTGTTTTTT
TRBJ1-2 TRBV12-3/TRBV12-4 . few CASSLVRDSGYTF TGTGCCAGCAGTTTAGTCAGGGACTCAGGCTACACCTTC
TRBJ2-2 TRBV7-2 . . CASTRDITGELFF TGTGCCAGCACTAGAGACATAACCGGGGAGCTGTTTTTT
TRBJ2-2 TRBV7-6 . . CASSLGGTNTGELFF TGTGCCAGCAGCTTAGGGGGTACGAACACCGGGGAGCTGTTTTTT
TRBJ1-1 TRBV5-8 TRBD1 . CASSLQGAFMNTEAFF TGTGCCAGCAGCTTGCAGGGGGCATTCATGAACACTGAAGCTTTCTTT
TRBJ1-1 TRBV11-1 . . CASSLVAGSTEAFF TGTGCCAGCAGCTTAGTGGCAGGTAGCACTGAAGCTTTCTTT
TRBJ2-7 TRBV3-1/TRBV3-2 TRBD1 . CASSESGTGVSYEQYF TGTGCCAGCAGCGAATCCGGGACAGGGGTCTCCTACGAGCAGTACTTC
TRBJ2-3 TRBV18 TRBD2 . CASSSPIAGRTDTQYF TGTGCCAGCTCGTCCCCGATAGCGGGACGCACAGATACGCAGTATTTT
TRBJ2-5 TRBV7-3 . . CASSFQGQETQYF TGTGCCAGCAGCTTTCAGGGGCAAGAGACCCAGTACTTC
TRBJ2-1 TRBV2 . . CASSYDGTFYNEQFF TGTGCCAGCAGTTACGATGGGACCTTTTACAATGAGCAGTTCTTC
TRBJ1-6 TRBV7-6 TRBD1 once CASSLQGALDSPLHF TGTGCCAGCAGTCTTCAGGGGGCCCTTGATTCACCCCTCCACTTT
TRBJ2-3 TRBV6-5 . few CASSYRGPWDTQYF TGTGCCAGCAGTTACCGCGGGCCCTGGGATACGCAGTATTTT
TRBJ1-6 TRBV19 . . CASSVATANNSPLHF TGTGCCAGTAGCGTCGCGACAGCCAATAATTCACCCCTCCACTTT
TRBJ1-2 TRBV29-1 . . CSGTESDYGYTF TGCAGCGGAACAGAGAGTGACTATGGCTACACCTTC
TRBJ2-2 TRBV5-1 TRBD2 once CASSPIAGGTGELFF TGCGCCAGCAGCCCAATAGCGGGAGGAACCGGGGAGCTGTTTTTT
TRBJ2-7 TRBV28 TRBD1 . CASSGETGLVYEQYF TGTGCCAGCAGTGGTGAGACAGGGTTGGTCTACGAGCAGTACTTC
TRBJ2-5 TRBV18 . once CASSPRGVQETQYF TGTGCCAGCTCACCACGCGGCGTTCAAGAGACCCAGTACTTC
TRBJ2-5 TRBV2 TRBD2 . CASSELVWGGETQYF TGTGCCAGCAGTGAACTGGTGTGGGGAGGGGAGACCCAGTACTTC
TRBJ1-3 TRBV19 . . CASSIPQRGSSGNTIYF TGTGCCAGTAGTATCCCGCAACGGGGGAGCTCTGGAAACACCATATATTTT
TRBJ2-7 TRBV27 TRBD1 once CASSLSWTGTYEQYF TGTGCCAGCAGTCTGTCGTGGACAGGAACCTACGAGCAGTACTTC
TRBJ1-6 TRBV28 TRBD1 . CASSNSGQGDSPLHF TGTGCCAGCAGTAACTCGGGACAGGGAGATTCACCCCTCCACTTT
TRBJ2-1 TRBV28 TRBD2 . CASSRATSGSNEQFF TGTGCCAGCAGTCGGGCGACTAGCGGGAGCAATGAGCAGTTCTTC
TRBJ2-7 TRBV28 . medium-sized CASSTSHEQYF TGTGCCAGCAGCACTTCTCACGAGCAGTACTTC
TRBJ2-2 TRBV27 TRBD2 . CASSFSRGGAGELFF TGTGCCAGCAGTTTTTCACGGGGAGGGGCCGGGGAGCTGTTTTTT
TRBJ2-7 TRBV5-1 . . CATGEGVVGSYEQYF TGCGCCACCGGAGAGGGGGTAGTGGGCTCCTACGAGCAGTACTTC
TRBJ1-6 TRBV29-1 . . CSVSQALNSPLHF TGCAGCGTTAGTCAGGCCCTTAATTCACCCCTCCACTTT
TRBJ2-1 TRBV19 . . CASSMAGWSNNEQFF TGTGCCAGTAGTATGGCAGGCTGGTCGAACAATGAGCAGTTCTTC
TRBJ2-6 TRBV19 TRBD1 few CASSMLWTGASGANVLTF TGTGCCAGTAGTATGTTGTGGACAGGGGCTTCTGGGGCCAACGTCCTGACTTTC
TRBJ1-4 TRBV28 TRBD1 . CASSPYGTDNEKLFF TGTGCCAGCAGTCCCTACGGGACAGACAATGAAAAACTGTTTTTT
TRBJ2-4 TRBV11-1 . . CASSWELGAKNIQYF TGTGCCAGCAGCTGGGAGCTCGGAGCCAAAAACATTCAGTACTTC
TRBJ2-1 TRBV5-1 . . CASSVERWNEQFF TGCGCCAGCAGCGTGGAAAGATGGAATGAGCAGTTCTTC
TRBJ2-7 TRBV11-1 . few CASSSGQPYEQYF TGTGCCAGCAGCTCCGGACAGCCCTACGAGCAGTACTTC
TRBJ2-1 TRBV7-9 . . CASSLERSKAYEQFF TGTGCCAGCAGCTTAGAACGGTCGAAAGCGTATGAGCAGTTCTTC
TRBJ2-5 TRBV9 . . CASSVAKGQETQYF TGTGCCAGCAGCGTAGCCAAGGGCCAAGAGACCCAGTACTTC
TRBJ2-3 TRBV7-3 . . CASSFQGGWDTQYF TGTGCCAGCAGCTTTCAGGGGGGTTGGGATACGCAGTATTTT
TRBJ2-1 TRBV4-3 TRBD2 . CASSQDYSGSSGQFF TGCGCCAGCAGCCAAGACTACAGCGGGAGTTCGGGGCAGTTCTTC
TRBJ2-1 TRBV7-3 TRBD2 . CASSLGWRGSYNEQFF TGTGCCAGCAGCCTCGGCTGGCGGGGGTCCTACAATGAGCAGTTCTTC
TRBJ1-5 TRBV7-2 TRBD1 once CASSSGTAGFSNQPQHF TGTGCCAGCAGCTCCGGGACAGCTGGTTTTAGCAATCAGCCCCAGCATTTT
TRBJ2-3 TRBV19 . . CASSIEHPSGPKVDTQYF TGTGCCAGTAGTATAGAACATCCTTCCGGGCCCAAGGTGGATACGCAGTATTTT
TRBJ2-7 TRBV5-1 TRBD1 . CASSLAGGSYEQYF TGCGCCAGCAGCTTGGCAGGGGGCTCCTACGAGCAGTACTTC
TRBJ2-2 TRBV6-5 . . CASAGGASGGALFF TGTGCCAGCGCTGGGGGGGCCTCCGGAGGCGCGCTGTTTTTT
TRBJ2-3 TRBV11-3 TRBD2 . CASSPGTSVSDTQYF TGTGCCAGCAGCCCCGGGACTAGCGTTTCAGATACGCAGTATTTT
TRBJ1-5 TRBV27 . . CASSLSAGSSNQPQHF TGTGCCAGCAGTTTATCCGCTGGGTCTAGCAATCAGCCCCAGCATTTT
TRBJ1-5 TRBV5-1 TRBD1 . CASSETGGGNQPQHF TGCGCCAGCAGCGAGACAGGGGGCGGCAATCAGCCCCAGCATTTT
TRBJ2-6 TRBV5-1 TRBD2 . CASSLSGGLSGANVLTF TGCGCCAGCAGCCTTTCGGGGGGGCTCTCTGGGGCCAACGTCCTGACTTTC